This T cell receptor beta chain was documented in a study of patients and donors after allogeneic stem cell transplantation. TCRdb processed the RT-PCR reads anew with MiXCR; each CDR3 protein has one entry. The sample records roughly 880,000 distinct CDR3 sequences, about a sixth being singletons. V shed 2 bases and J shed 0 bases, with 11 bases lying between them. The CDR3 runs to 16 residues. Source material: blood, either unsorted or a sorted T cell fraction (not recorded which). The TCR was taken from a human donor who was either an allogeneic HSCT recipient or a stem cell or donor lymphocyte infusion donor (not recorded which). It is not recorded whose cells these are; they may come from a transplant donor. The chain combines TRBV12-3 or TRBV12-4 with TRBJ1-3; D is possibly TRBD1 (5 bases). CDR3 region: CASSLRGRGSGNTIYF. As DNA, the CDR3 is TGTGCCAGCAGTTTACGGGGGAGAGGCTCTGGAAACACCATATATTTT.